The 30 T cell receptor beta chains below come from one sample, sequenced in a study of CD8 T cells in ankylosing spondylitis. Overall study findings and caveats: Blood of patients with ankylosing spondylitis appeared to be characterized by a TCR beta motif of several highly homologous variants.

TCRdb reprocessed the 5' RACE reads via MiXCR and lists one record per CDR3 protein. Among approximately 520,000 distinct CDR3 sequences, 5.3% were seen once, and the ten largest hold roughly 3.3%. Their antigens remain unidentified. Sequencing input: blood, either unsorted or a sorted T cell fraction (not recorded which). Receptors were obtained from a male donor with ankylosing spondylitis.

This clonotype showed up many times. The J gene is TRBJ2-5, the V gene TRBV2; 8 nucleotides align to TRBD1. This CDR3 has 15 amino acids. The V segment lost 7 bases and the J segment 4 bases; nucleotides outside the gene matches: 11. The germline CDR1 and CDR2 sequences are SNHLY and FYNNEI. DNA for the CDR3: TGTGCCAGCACCTCCGGACAGGGAATCCGAGAGACCCAGTACTTC. Translating gives CASTSGQGIRETQYF.

By frequency in the sample, this clonotype is medium-sized. The junction shows a germline mismatch at one end, possibly a read error. V is TRBV5-1 and J is TRBJ1-1; D gene unclear. This CDR3 is 13 amino acids long. The germline gives CDR1 SGHRS, CDR2 YFSETQ. The CDR3 is CASSLTGNTEAFF. For the CDR3, the DNA is TGTGCCAGCAGTTTGACCGGGAACACTGAAGCTTTCTTT.

This clonotype was detected many times. The chain recombines TRBV4-2 with TRBJ2-5, with D tentatively TRBD1 (5 bases). Germline V lookup: CDR1 LGHNA, CDR2 YNFKEQ. The CDR3 sequence is 13 residues long. V lost 4 bases, J lost 2 bases, and 8 bases lay in between. CDR3 nucleotides: TGTGCCAGCAGCCTCCAGGGACAAGAGACCCAGTACTTC. It translates to CASSLQGQETQYF.

This clonotype was recorded many times. The V gene is TRBV2, the J gene TRBJ2-7, with D perhaps being TRBD1 or TRBD2 (5 bases each). This CDR3 has 15 amino acids. In germline, CDR1 is SNHLY, CDR2 FYNNEI. V lost 2 bases, J lost 4 bases, and 15 bases lay in between. The CDR3 spells CASSERVRGAYEQYF. CDR3 sequence (DNA): TGTGCCAGCAGTGAAAGGGTTCGAGGGGCTTACGAGCAGTACTTC.

This clonotype was detected only a few times. The chain combines TRBV20-1 with TRBJ2-7, with 10 bases identical to TRBD2. CDR3 length equals 16 residues. Germline assignment: CDR1 DFQATT and CDR2 SNEGSKA (reference sequence). V trimming: 2 bases; J trimming: 5 bases; junction bases outside the gene matches: 12. CDR3 bases: TGCAGTGCTAGAATCGTTAGCGGGGGGATTATCCACGAGCAGTACTTC. Translating it yields CSARIVSGGIIHEQYF.

This clonotype was observed at least ten times. V gene TRBV5-1 combines with J gene TRBJ1-1; D is unclear. Germline V gene lookup returns CDR1 SGHRS and CDR2 YFSETQ. The CDR3 has 13 amino acids. The V end lost 4 bases, the J end lost 5 bases, and 12 bases lay between the germline ends. The CDR3 DNA follows: TGCGCCAGCAGCCCTGGACCGGGGACTGAAGCTTTCTTT. This gives the protein CASSPGPGTEAFF.

This clonotype was seen many times. The chain is built from TRBV28 and TRBJ1-3; maybe TRBD1 (6 bases). The CDR3 contains 16 residues. Trimming stripped 7 bases from V and 1 base from J, with 17 bases between. Germline-derived CDR1 and CDR2 are MDHEN and SYDVKM. CDR3 in amino acids: CASTQSGTFSGNTIYF. Written as DNA, the CDR3 is TGTGCCAGCACCCAATCGGGGACATTTTCTGGAAACACCATATATTTT.

The chain combines TRBV4-1 with TRBJ1-2; possible D gene TRBD1, 5 bases. Germline values: CDR1 MGHRA, CDR2 YSYEKL. The CDR3 spans 13 residues. Trimming removed 3 bases at V and 8 bases at J, with 13 bases between. CDR3: CASSQRTSGGYTF. CDR3 nucleotide sequence: TGCGCCAGCAGCCAGAGGACATCGGGAGGCTACACCTTC.

At least ten counts were recorded for this clonotype. The chain joins TRBV29-1 to TRBJ1-4; D is unresolved. The V end lost 8 bases, the J end lost 7 bases, and 11 bases lay between the germline ends. CDR3 length: 11 amino acids. Germline V gene lookup returns CDR1 SQVTM and CDR2 ANQGSEA. The CDR3 DNA is TGCAGCCTCGCCGTGGGTGAAAAACTGTTTTTT. Translating it yields CSLAVGEKLFF.

This clonotype was recorded many times. V usage is TRBV5-1 and J usage is TRBJ2-1; no clear D gene. The CDR3 contains 11 residues. Deletions cut 1 base from V and 9 bases from J, with 5 bases between. Germline values: CDR1 SGHRS, CDR2 YFSETQ. The CDR3 bases are TGCGCCAGCAGCTTGTCTATTGAGCAGTTCTTC. This codes for CASSLSIEQFF.

This clonotype has at least ten counts. The rearrangement uses TRBV5-6 and TRBJ2-1; 7 bases match TRBD1. The CDR3 length is 15 residues. The germline V gene has CDR1 SGHDT and CDR2 YYEEEE. Trimming cost V 1 base and J 4 bases; bases outside gene matches: 5. The CDR3 DNA reads TGTGCCAGCAGCTTGTTCGGACAGGTTTACAATGAGCAGTTCTTC. It translates to CASSLFGQVYNEQFF. Full variable domain (rest looked up from reference TRBV5-6 and TRBJ2-1): DAGVTQSPTHLIKTRGQQVTLRCSPKSGHDTVSWYQQALGQGPQFIFQYYEEEERQRGNFPDRFSGHQFPNYSSELNVNALLLGDSALYLCASSLFGQVYNEQFFGPGTRLTVL.

V is TRBV20-1 and J is TRBJ2-2; perhaps TRBD1 as D (5 bases). This CDR3 comprises 14 residues. The germline gives CDR1 DFQATT, CDR2 SNEGSKA (reference sequence). The germline V and J ends were trimmed by 6 bases and 6 bases, with 17 bases remaining between them. CDR3 loop: CSARASLGPGELFF. CDR3 sequence (DNA): TGCAGTGCCAGGGCGAGCCTCGGACCCGGGGAGCTGTTTTTT.

The chain combines TRBV7-9 with TRBJ2-4; D is unclear. Germline V lookup: CDR1 SEHNR, CDR2 FQNEAQ (reference sequence). V lost 4 bases, J lost 8 bases, and 12 bases lay in between. The CDR3 has 13 residues. CDR3 DNA: TGTGCCAGCAGCTACCAACCGGCGGACATTCAGTACTTC. This translates into CASSYQPADIQYF.

J is TRBJ2-4 and V is TRBV27; D uncertain. V lost 4 bases and J lost 0, with 13 bases in between. This CDR3 comprises 16 residues. The germline V gene encodes CDR1 MNHEY and CDR2 SMNVEV (reference sequence). The CDR3 spells CASSSILRLAKNIQYF. The CDR3 DNA is TGTGCCAGCAGTTCTATCCTACGTCTAGCCAAAAACATTCAGTACTTC.

This clonotype was detected many times. The CDR3 region is CASSFITGEGYTF. The CDR3 DNA is TGCGCCAGCAGCTTCATTACAGGGGAAGGCTACACCTTC. This chain connects TRBV5-1 to TRBJ1-2; 7 nucleotides match TRBD1. CDR1 and CDR2 from the germline V gene are SGHRS and YFSETQ. The ends lost 2 bases at V and 8 bases at J; junction bases unmatched: 6. The CDR3 is made up of 13 amino acids.

This clonotype occurred many times. V gene TRBV6-5 combines with J gene TRBJ2-2; 9 nucleotides align to TRBD1. This CDR3 is 15 amino acids long. V lost 0 bases to trimming and J lost 6 bases; unmatched junction nucleotides: 2. Per germline, CDR1 MNHEY and CDR2 SVGAGI. The CDR3 here is CASSYSNRGPGELFF. The CDR3 nucleotides read TGTGCCAGCAGTTACTCGAACAGGGGGCCCGGGGAGCTGTTTTTT.

This clonotype showed up many times. J is TRBJ1-2 and V is TRBV11-2, with TRBD1 matching 9 bases. Germline V lookup: CDR1 SGHAT, CDR2 FQNNGV. The V segment lost 4 bases and the J segment 1 base; nucleotides outside the gene matches: 13. CDR3 length: 18 amino acids. The DNA for the CDR3 is TGTGCCAGCAGCTCGACACTAAACAGGGGGCTAAATAACTATGGCTACACCTTC. Protein sequence: CASSSTLNRGLNNYGYTF.

This clonotype has a count of ten or more. This chain links TRBV9 with TRBJ2-2, with D perhaps TRBD2 (7 bases). The ends were cut back, 3 bases at V and 6 bases at J, with 18 bases in the middle. The CDR3 is made up of 16 amino acids. CDR1 and CDR2 (germline): SGDLS, YYNGEE. CDR3 amino acids: CASSAHGGPMSGELFF. CDR3 coding DNA: TGTGCCAGCAGCGCGCACGGGGGGCCAATGTCCGGGGAGCTGTTTTTT.

This clonotype was recorded at least ten times. The rearrangement joins TRBV12-3 or TRBV12-4 to TRBJ1-6; D unresolved. V dropped 4 bases and J dropped 7 bases, with 11 bases sitting between them. The CDR3 length is 14 residues. Here the CDR3 DNA reads TGTGCCAGCAGTTCGGGCCTCGCGAATTCACCCCTCCACTTT. Its protein is CASSSGLANSPLHF.

This clonotype was observed at least ten times. The genes are TRBV12-5 and TRBJ2-3; 8 bases align to TRBD1. After removal of 1 base from V and 5 bases from J, the junction contained 8 bases not matched to a gene. The CDR3 spans 16 residues. Germline V lookup: CDR1 LGHNT, CDR2 FRNRAP. The CDR3 DNA reads as TGTGCTAGTGGTTTGGGGACAGGGTTAGCACAAGATACGCAGTATTTT. Translating gives CASGLGTGLAQDTQYF.

This clonotype was counted at least ten times. The chain has TRBV20-1 and TRBJ2-7; tentative D call: TRBD1 (5 bases). CDR1 DFQATT and CDR2 SNEGSKA come from the germline V gene (reference sequence). V was trimmed by 4 bases and J by 3 bases, leaving 10 bases between them. The length of the CDR3 is 12 residues. For the CDR3, the DNA is TGCAGTGCTAAGACAGCCAACTACGAGCAGTACTTC. It codes for CSAKTANYEQYF.

This clonotype was observed many times. This rearrangement joins TRBV29-1 to TRBJ2-1, with D perhaps matching TRBD2 (5 bases). Trimming pared 4 bases from V and 2 bases from J, leaving 18 bases between. The V gene's germline CDR1 is SQVTM and CDR2 ANQGSEA. This CDR3 region has 16 residues. CDR3 bases: TGCAGCGTTGGCGGTTTAAGCGGCCAAGCCTACAATGAGCAGTTCTTC. Its protein product is CSVGGLSGQAYNEQFF.

The chain has TRBV5-1 and TRBJ2-7; 11 bases are shared with TRBD2. Germline lookup yields CDR1 SGHRS and CDR2 YFSETQ. The junction had 8 bases not matched to a gene; V was cut back by 0 bases and J by 0 bases. This CDR3 has 18 amino acids. The DNA for the CDR3 is TGCGCCAGCAGCTTGGCCAAGGGACTAGCGGTCGGCTCCTACGAGCAGTACTTC. This sequence encodes CASSLAKGLAVGSYEQYF.

This clonotype was seen a few times. This rearrangement joins TRBV7-9 to TRBJ2-1; 8 bases are shared with TRBD2. This CDR3 has 15 residues. The germline V gene has CDR1 SEHNR and CDR2 FQNEAQ (reference sequence). V lost 5 bases, J lost 5 bases, and 8 bases stayed unmatched. This CDR3 reads CASSDYGGGNNEQFF. CDR3 DNA sequence: TGTGCCAGCAGCGACTACGGGGGGGGCAACAATGAGCAGTTCTTC.

This clonotype was seen at least ten times. V is TRBV5-1 and J is TRBJ2-5; 13 bases line up with TRBD2. Germline V gives CDR1 SGHRS, CDR2 YFSETQ. CDR3 size: 18 residues. The trim removed 7 bases at V and 0 bases at J, leaving 12 bases unmatched. This CDR3 is CASAWSGGLAGYQETQYF. Written as DNA, the CDR3 is TGCGCCAGCGCTTGGTCGGGGGGACTAGCGGGATACCAAGAGACCCAGTACTTC. Complete variable domain (other parts from reference TRBV5-1 and TRBJ2-5): KAGVTQTPRYLIKTRGQQVTLSCSPISGHRSVSWYQQTPGQGLQFLFEYFSETQRNKGNFPGRFSGRQFSNSRSEMNVSTLELGDSALYLCASAWSGGLAGYQETQYFGPGTRLLVL.

This clonotype has a count of ten or more. This chain connects TRBV10-3 to TRBJ2-1; D gene unclear. The CDR3 totals 11 residues. Trimming removed 10 bases at V and 11 bases at J, with 15 bases between. Germline assignment: CDR1 ENHRY and CDR2 SYGVKD. The CDR3 loop is CATLSSQQQFF. In DNA, the CDR3 is TGTGCCACCCTTTCTTCCCAGCAGCAGTTCTTC.

This clonotype has at least ten counts. The chain is built from TRBV7-2 and TRBJ1-6; D call uncertain. The CDR3 extends over 13 amino acids. The V gene's germline CDR1 is SGHTA and CDR2 FQGNSA. Trimming cost V 0 bases and J 8 bases, with 5 bases left between them. Here the CDR3 DNA reads TGTGCCAGCAGCTTAGCGCTGGATTCACCCCTCCACTTT. This encodes CASSLALDSPLHF.

In its sample, this clonotype was seen a few times. The CDR3 loop is CASAGREAFF. The CDR3 DNA reads as TGTGCCAGCGCGGGCCGTGAAGCTTTCTTT. The J gene is TRBJ1-1, the V gene TRBV7-9; D call uncertain. The CDR3 extends over 10 amino acids. Germline V lookup: CDR1 SEHNR, CDR2 FQNEAQ (reference sequence). V was pared by 8 bases and J by 7 bases, with 8 bases between.

The sample holds many counts of this clonotype. The rearrangement uses TRBV4-2 and TRBJ2-7, with D unclear. CDR3 length: 13 residues. Trimming left V 0 bases short and J 3 bases short, with 6 bases between. CDR1 and CDR2 from the germline V gene are LGHNA and YNFKEQ. This chain's CDR3 is CASSQDSGYEQYF. CDR3 nucleotide sequence: TGTGCCAGCAGCCAAGATTCCGGCTACGAGCAGTACTTC.

This clonotype has ten or more counts. The V gene is TRBV5-1, the J gene TRBJ1-1; D is uncertain. V was cut by 0 bases and J by 3 bases, with 6 bases left in between. The CDR3 has 13 amino acids. CDR1 and CDR2 from the germline V gene are SGHRS and YFSETQ. CDR3 sequence reads: CASSLEGHTEAFF. Here the CDR3 DNA reads TGCGCCAGCAGCTTGGAGGGCCACACTGAAGCTTTCTTT. Complete variable domain (other parts from reference TRBV5-1 and TRBJ1-1): KAGVTQTPRYLIKTRGQQVTLSCSPISGHRSVSWYQQTPGQGLQFLFEYFSETQRNKGNFPGRFSGRQFSNSRSEMNVSTLELGDSALYLCASSLEGHTEAFFGQGTRLTVV.